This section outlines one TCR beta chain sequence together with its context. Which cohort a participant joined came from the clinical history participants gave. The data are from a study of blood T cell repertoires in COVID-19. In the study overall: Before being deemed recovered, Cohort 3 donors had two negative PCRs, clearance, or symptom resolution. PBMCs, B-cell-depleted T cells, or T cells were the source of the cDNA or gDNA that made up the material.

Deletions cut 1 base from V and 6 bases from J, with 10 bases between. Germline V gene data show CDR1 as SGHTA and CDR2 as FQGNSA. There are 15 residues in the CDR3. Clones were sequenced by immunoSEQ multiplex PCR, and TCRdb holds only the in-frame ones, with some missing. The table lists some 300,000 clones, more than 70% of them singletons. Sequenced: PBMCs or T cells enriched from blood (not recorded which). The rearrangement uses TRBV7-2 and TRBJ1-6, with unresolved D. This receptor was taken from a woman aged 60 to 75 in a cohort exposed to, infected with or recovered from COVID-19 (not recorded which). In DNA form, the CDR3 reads TGTGCCAGCAGCTTAGTCGGGCGGGTTAATTCACCCCTCCACTTT. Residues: CASSLVGRVNSPLHF.